One and the same sample provided the 16 T cell receptor beta chains below, sequenced in a study of PD-1 blockade in classical Hodgkin lymphoma. No patient escaped relapse after autologous stem cell transplantation, and brentuximab vedotin exposure varied. Using immunoSEQ multiplex PCR, the repertoire was profiled, and TCRdb retains in-frame clones only, with some absent. The profile shows 100,000 to 130,000 clones, nearly 90% of them singletons. The specimen was peripheral blood mononuclear cells (PBMCs), collected before the second cycle of nivolumab. The source of these receptors is a human donor with classical Hodgkin lymphoma.

V usage is TRBV5-1 and J usage is TRBJ2-3, with 8 bases that match TRBD1. Trimming at V came to 0 bases and at J to 4 bases, leaving 7 bases not matched to a gene. The CDR3 spans 16 residues. From germline, CDR1 is SGHRS and CDR2 YFSETQ. This CDR3 reads CASSLVLDRDPDTQYF. CDR3 DNA: TGCGCCAGCAGCTTGGTGTTGGACAGGGACCCAGATACGCAGTATTTT.

The V gene is TRBV7-2, the J gene TRBJ1-2; no firm D call. CDR1 SGHTA and CDR2 FQGNSA come from the germline V gene. This CDR3 spans 14 amino acids. The germline V and J ends were trimmed by 1 base and 2 bases, with 8 bases remaining between them. The CDR3 sequence: CASSLDRRNYGYTF. CDR3 DNA sequence: TGTGCCAGCAGCTTAGACCGGAGAAACTATGGCTACACCTTC.

The V call is TRBV6-5, the J call TRBJ1-4; 10 bases map to TRBD1. This CDR3 has 15 residues. V trimming: 2 bases; J trimming: 7 bases; junction bases outside the gene matches: 4. Per germline, CDR1 MNHEY and CDR2 SVGAGI. The CDR3 region has the DNA TGTGCCAGCAGTTACGGGTGGACAGGGGGTGAAAAACTGTTTTTT. This codes for CASSYGWTGGEKLFF.

This clone was counted once. J is TRBJ1-4 and V is TRBV19; D remains unclear. This CDR3 has 15 amino acids. Between the trimmed V and J ends, which lost 5 bases and 0 bases, there was a span of 10 bases. The V gene's germline CDR1 is LNHDA and CDR2 SQIVND (reference sequence). The CDR3 is CASSPRGATNEKLFF. The CDR3 DNA reads TGTGCCAGTAGTCCACGAGGCGCAACTAATGAAAAACTGTTTTTT.

This chain uses TRBV9 with TRBJ2-2; D unresolved. Germline V gene lookup returns CDR1 SGDLS and CDR2 YYNGEE. V was clipped by 3 bases and J by 0 bases, with 9 bases between them. The CDR3 has 15 residues. CDR3 amino acids: CASSAVRANTGELFF. The CDR3 region has the DNA TGTGCCAGCAGCGCCGTACGTGCGAACACCGGGGAGCTGTTTTTT.

The V gene is TRBV18, the J gene TRBJ2-5, with 8 bases matching TRBD2. The trim removed 5 bases at V and 2 bases at J, leaving 7 bases unmatched. Germline V gives CDR1 KGHSH, CDR2 LQKENI. CDR3 length equals 15 residues. The CDR3, as DNA: TGTGCCAGCTCAGCCTTAGCGGGAAATCAAGAGACCCAGTACTTC. Protein product: CASSALAGNQETQYF.

The table lists this clone with a few counts. The chain is built from TRBV14 and TRBJ2-2; D is unresolved. CDR1 and CDR2 (germline): SGHDN, FVKESK. Trimming stripped 4 bases from V and 0 bases from J, with 3 bases between. CDR3 length: 13 residues. CDR3 residues: CASSLTNTGELFF. CDR3 nucleotides: TGTGCCAGCAGCCTAACGAACACCGGGGAGCTGTTTTTT.

V and J are TRBV5-1 and TRBJ2-1, with 8 positions matching TRBD2. The CDR3 loop spans 13 amino acids. Germline V gives CDR1 SGHRS, CDR2 YFSETQ. V lost 3 bases and J lost 6; bases outside the gene matches: 2. The CDR3 loop is CASSSGLGNEQFF. The CDR3 bases are TGCGCCAGCAGCTCGGGACTAGGCAATGAGCAGTTCTTC.

This chain connects TRBV28 to TRBJ2-3; unclear D gene. V dropped 8 bases and J dropped 3 bases, with 9 bases sitting between them. CDR1 and CDR2 (germline): MDHEN, SYDVKM. The CDR3 runs 12 residues. CDR3 residues: CASSLPTDTQYF. Here the CDR3 DNA reads TGTGCCAGCTCCTTACCGACAGATACGCAGTATTTT.

The chain couples TRBV11-3 to TRBJ2-2, with D maybe TRBD1 (6 bases). CDR3 size: 15 residues. Looked up from germline, CDR1 is SGHNT and CDR2 is YENEEA. Trimming pared 1 base from V and 3 bases from J, leaving 9 bases between. CDR3 DNA: TGTGCCAGCAGCTTAGGAGGGGGTGACACCGGGGAGCTGTTTTTT. Its translation: CASSLGGGDTGELFF.

The rearrangement uses TRBV19 and TRBJ2-1; unclear D gene. Trimming stripped 0 bases from V and 15 bases from J, with 15 bases between. CDR1 and CDR2 (germline): LNHDA, SQIVND (reference sequence). The CDR3 runs 13 residues. CDR3 bases: TGTGCCAGTAGTATAGACGGCCCCGCGGTGGTGTTCTTC. Amino acid sequence: CASSIDGPAVVFF.

This clone was counted only a few times. The chain recombines TRBV7-9 with TRBJ2-2; D might be TRBD2 (6 bases). The CDR3 covers 13 residues. Germline assignment: CDR1 SEHNR and CDR2 FQNEAQ (reference sequence). Deletions cut 3 bases from V and 8 bases from J, with 10 bases between. CDR3 nucleotide sequence: TGTGCCAGCAGCTTGGTAGCGGCTGGGGAGCTGTTTTTT. This encodes CASSLVAAGELFF. Looking up the rest from reference TRBV7-9 and TRBJ2-2 gives the full variable domain: DTGVSQNPRHKITKRGQNVTFRCDPISEHNRLYWYRQTLGQGPEFLTYFQNEAQLEKSRLLSDRFSAERPKGSFSTLEIQRTEQGDSAMYLCASSLVAAGELFFGEGSRLTVL.

The genes are TRBV14 and TRBJ2-7, with TRBD1 matching 11 bases. The trim removed 2 bases at V and 3 bases at J, leaving 21 bases unmatched. This CDR3 region has 21 residues. In germline, CDR1 is SGHDN, CDR2 FVKESK. The CDR3 region is CASSQKDMGTGGGPVGYEQYF. The CDR3 coding sequence is TGTGCCAGCAGCCAAAAAGATATGGGGACAGGGGGAGGGCCGGTAGGCTACGAGCAGTACTTC.

This clone was seen only once. The V and J genes are TRBV5-4 and TRBJ2-7; 8 nucleotides match TRBD2. Trimming cost V 1 base and J 4 bases; bases outside gene matches: 7. Germline V CDR1 and CDR2: SGHNT, YYREEE (reference sequence). The CDR3 is 15 residues long. In DNA form, the CDR3 reads TGTGCCAGCAGCTTGTCAAGCGGGAGTGGTTACGAGCAGTACTTC. As protein: CASSLSSGSGYEQYF.

In this sample, this clone turned up once. DNA for the CDR3: TGTGCCTGGAGTCTGGTGATAGGCACAGATACGCAGTATTTT. Translation: CAWSLVIGTDTQYF. J is TRBJ2-3 and V is TRBV30; no reliable D call. The V end lost 2 bases, the J end lost 1 base, and 10 bases lay between the germline ends. Germline V CDR1 and CDR2: GTSNPN, SVGIG (reference sequence). The CDR3 has 14 amino acids.

The chain carries TRBV5-4 and TRBJ2-1; D is perhaps TRBD2 (6 bases). This CDR3 comprises 16 residues. V was trimmed by 4 bases and J by 2 bases, leaving 16 bases between them. Germline values: CDR1 SGHNT, CDR2 YYREEE (reference sequence). CDR3 protein: CASSGGTPGAYNEQFF. The CDR3 region has the DNA TGTGCCAGCAGCGGGGGGACGCCCGGGGCCTACAATGAGCAGTTCTTC.